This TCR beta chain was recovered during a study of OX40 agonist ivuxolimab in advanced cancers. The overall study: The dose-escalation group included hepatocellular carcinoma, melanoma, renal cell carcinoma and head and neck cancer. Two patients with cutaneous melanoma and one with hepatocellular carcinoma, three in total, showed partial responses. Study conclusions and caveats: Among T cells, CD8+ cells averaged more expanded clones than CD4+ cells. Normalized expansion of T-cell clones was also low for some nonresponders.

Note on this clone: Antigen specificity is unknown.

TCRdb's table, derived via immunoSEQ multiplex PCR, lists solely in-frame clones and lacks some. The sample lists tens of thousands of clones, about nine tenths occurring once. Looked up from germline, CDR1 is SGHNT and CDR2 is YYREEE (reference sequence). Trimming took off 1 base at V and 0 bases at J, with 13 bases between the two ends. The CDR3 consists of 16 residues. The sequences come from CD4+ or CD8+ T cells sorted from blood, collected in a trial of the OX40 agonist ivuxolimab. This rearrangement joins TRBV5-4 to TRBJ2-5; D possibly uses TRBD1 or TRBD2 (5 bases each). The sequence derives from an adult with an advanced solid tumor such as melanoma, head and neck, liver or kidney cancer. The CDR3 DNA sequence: TGTGCCAGCAGCTTGCCTGTGGGGGAGTACCAAGAGACCCAGTACTTC. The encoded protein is CASSLPVGEYQETQYF. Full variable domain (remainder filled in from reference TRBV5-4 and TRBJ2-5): ETGVTQSPTHLIKTRGQQVTLRCSSQSGHNTVSWYQQALGQGPQFIFQYYREEENGRGNFPPRFSGLQFPNYSSELNVNALELDDSALYLCASSLPVGEYQETQYFGPGTRLLVL.